The entry below gives a single T cell receptor beta chain sequence along with its context. Its target antigen remains unknown. No quality values exist for individual bases; no much larger clone is one base distant. Rearranged TRB sequences spanning V, D and J segments were amplified by multiplex touch-down PCR using a mixed TRB-A/B primer pool. Two consecutive PCR reactions with Phusion HS II polymerase added Illumina adapters and sample indices to the amplicons. Amplicons were gel-purified using the NucleoSpin Gel and PCR Clean-up kit and were subsequently checked with Qubit and an Agilent 2100 Bioanalyzer. Sequencing of the libraries was done on an Illumina MiSeq with paired-end, single-indexed 600-cycle runs. On the authors' methods: TRB sequences were processed with MiXCR versions 2.12 and 3.0.5. Each unique CDR3 nucleotide sequence was counted as one clone, and only productive sequences with at least two reads were retained. The repertoire metrics were Shannon diversity, evenness, clonality (defined as one minus evenness), and alpha-parameterized diversity profiles covering alpha 0 to 5. Generation probabilities of clones in paired pre- and post-chemotherapy samples were computed with the IGoR algorithm. The raw public reads went through TCRdb reprocessing: fastp at Q25, MiXCR clone calling, in-frame beta chains kept. Rows matching on CDR3 protein sequence are summarized as one entry with the most common DNA and genes. TCRdb's processing, not the study's, gives the V and J calls here. This sample holds fewer than 6,500 distinct CDR3 sequences; 25% to 35% were observed only once. Of the sample, under 35% is held by the ten largest clones.

This entry comes from a study of T cell repertoires in aging, cancer and after chemotherapy (dated by TCRdb to about 2019). For the wider study: Donors were distributed across six age groups ranging from 30 or younger to 70 or older, with at least three individuals included per group. In the solid tumor group, the paired samples taken before and after chemotherapy came from brain tumor (glioblastoma) patients given temozolomide-based therapy. A cohort of over 200 cancer patients (approximately 90 with hematological and 124 with solid cancers) was assembled, and approximately 97 healthy donors were included as a reference group. Roughly 9 million TCR reads were contained in the full dataset. To examine immunoaging and T cell reconstitution after chemotherapy, the study profiled TCR beta repertoires in peripheral blood from healthy donors and cancer patients.

Instead of sorted cells or RNA, genomic DNA extracted from peripheral blood served as the source for amplifying TCR beta rearrangements. General conclusions and limits of the study: Compared with age-matched healthy donors, untreated patients with either hematological or solid cancers had significantly lower TCR diversity in the blood along with higher clonality. In healthy donors, the decline in TCR diversity with age was mainly due to loss of richness, whereas in cancer patients loss of evenness also played a role. It was noted by the authors that conclusions about immunological memory after chemotherapy cannot be drawn from the repertoire data. An increase in median generation probability over the chemotherapy interval was observed in both cancer cohorts, suggesting that the repertoire was reconstituted through rebound thymic output.

Per the germline V gene (reference sequence), LNHDA is the CDR1 and SQIVND is the CDR2. Germline trimming: 1 base from V, 5 bases from J; junction bases outside gene matches: 9. There are 18 amino acids in the CDR3, from cysteine to phenylalanine inclusive. Solely the CDR3 DNA is kept, with 54 bases framed from the first base. The rearranged chain carries TRBV19 and TRBJ2-2; TRBD2 matches 11 bases in the middle. This TCR was sampled from a human donor with a solid tumor. Sequenced material: blood. The CDR3 reads as follows: CASSIGWLAGGRTGELFF. Here is the DNA: TGTGCCAGTAGTATAGGATGGCTAGCGGGAGGAAGGACCGGGGAGCTGTTTTTT.